A single sample is the source of the 23 T cell receptor beta chains below, sequenced in a study of Ad26.COV2.S vaccination and SARS-CoV-2 variants. Clones were read by immunoSEQ multiplex PCR, and TCRdb kept only the in-frame ones, dropping some. The data show about 350,000 clones, around 86% seen once. Documented treatment: roughly 18 received Ad26.COV2.S at low or high dose, single or two shots; a few received placebo; per-sample allocation not given. Sampling was done on day 63 after the first vaccine or placebo injection. The sequencing here drew on peripheral blood, taken in a trial of Ad26.COV2.S vaccine versus placebo. All receptors derive from a person between 18 and 65 years old who received the Ad26.COV2.S COVID-19 vaccine or a placebo.

The CDR3 DNA follows: TGTGCCTGGAGTCTCCCGGGGCACGAAAAACTGTTTTTT. Residues: CAWSLPGHEKLFF. V is TRBV30 and J is TRBJ1-4; a weak D match, TRBD1 (5 bases). Trimming cost V 2 bases and J 8 bases, with 12 bases left between them. Germline V gene lookup returns CDR1 GTSNPN and CDR2 SVGIG (reference sequence). CDR3 length equals 13 residues. Using reference TRBV30 and TRBJ1-4 for the parts outside the CDR3, the full variable domain is SQTIHQWPATLVQPVGSPLSLECTVEGTSNPNLYWYRQAAGRGLQLLFYSVGIGQISSEVPQNLSASRPQDRQFILSSKKLLLSDSGFYLCAWSLPGHEKLFFGSGTQLSVL.

The chain links TRBV5-4 to TRBJ2-2, with 11 positions matching TRBD2. This CDR3 spans 15 amino acids. Germline CDR1 and CDR2: SGHNT and YYREEE (reference sequence). V lost 7 bases and J lost 0; bases outside the gene matches: 2. The CDR3: CASETSGANTGELFF. Written as DNA, the CDR3 is TGTGCCAGCGAGACTAGCGGGGCGAACACCGGGGAGCTGTTTTTT. The complete variable domain, with remaining parts taken from reference TRBV5-4 and TRBJ2-2, reads ETGVTQSPTHLIKTRGQQVTLRCSSQSGHNTVSWYQQALGQGPQFIFQYYREEENGRGNFPPRFSGLQFPNYSSELNVNALELDDSALYLCASETSGANTGELFFGEGSRLTVL.

The V gene is TRBV6-5, the J gene TRBJ1-1; 7 bases are a match to TRBD1. J lost 5 bases, V lost 7 bases, and 7 bases had no gene match. Germline V gene sequence: CDR1 MNHEY, CDR2 SVGAGI. There are 13 residues in the CDR3. Written as DNA, the CDR3 is TGTGCCAGCAATGCCAGGGGGATAACTGAAGCTTTCTTT. As protein: CASNARGITEAFF.

The CDR3, as DNA: TGTGCCTGGAGTTACGGCACCGGGTCCTACTACGAGCAGTACTTC. This gives the protein CAWSYGTGSYYEQYF. The rearrangement uses TRBV30 and TRBJ2-7; D call uncertain. This CDR3 spans 15 amino acids. Germline V gene sequence: CDR1 GTSNPN, CDR2 SVGIG (reference sequence). Trimming left V 2 bases short and J 3 bases short, with 17 bases between. The variable domain in full, completed from reference TRBV30 and TRBJ2-7, reads SQTIHQWPATLVQPVGSPLSLECTVEGTSNPNLYWYRQAAGRGLQLLFYSVGIGQISSEVPQNLSASRPQDRQFILSSKKLLLSDSGFYLCAWSYGTGSYYEQYFGPGTRLTVT.

The gene calls are TRBV7-6 and TRBJ2-7, with D tentatively TRBD2 (5 bases). The V and J ends lost 1 base and 5 bases respectively, with 12 bases between them. Looked up from germline, CDR1 is SGHVS and CDR2 is FNYEAQ. The CDR3 spans 14 residues. The CDR3 bases are TGTGCCAGCAGCTTAGGTCAGCGAGCGGACGAGCAGTACTTC. Translated, it gives CASSLGQRADEQYF.

The V call is TRBV4-1, the J call TRBJ1-1; the D is unclear. The germline gives CDR1 MGHRA, CDR2 YSYEKL. CDR3 size: 16 residues. V lost 0 bases and J 2 bases, leaving 13 bases between the germline ends. The CDR3 protein is CASSQDLTALNTEAFF. For the CDR3, the DNA is TGCGCCAGCAGCCAAGATCTCACAGCCCTTAACACTGAAGCTTTCTTT.

CDR3 in amino acids: CAWIGGAGTDTQYF. The DNA of the CDR3 is TGTGCCTGGATCGGGGGGGCCGGCACAGATACGCAGTATTTT. The gene calls are TRBV30 and TRBJ2-3; 8 positions agree with TRBD2. The CDR3 covers 14 residues. Germline assignment: CDR1 GTSNPN and CDR2 SVGIG (reference sequence). The ends lost 4 bases at V and 1 base at J; junction bases unmatched: 4.

The chain carries TRBV20-1 and TRBJ1-1; tentatively, D is TRBD1 (6 bases). CDR3 size: 15 residues. Germline CDR1 DFQATT, CDR2 SNEGSKA (reference sequence). Trimming took 3 bases from V and 0 from J, leaving 14 bases between them. CDR3 in amino acids: CSASGRGAVNTEAFF. In nucleotides, the CDR3 is TGCAGTGCTAGTGGTAGGGGGGCAGTGAACACTGAAGCTTTCTTT.

CDR3 residues: CASRDLTGTGGYTF. CDR3 in DNA: TGTGCCAGCAGGGATCTAACAGGGACCGGTGGCTACACCTTC. The V gene is TRBV6-5, the J gene TRBJ1-2; D is perhaps TRBD1 (6 bases). Trimming pared 6 bases from V and 7 bases from J, leaving 18 bases between. The CDR3 runs to 14 residues. Germline V lookup: CDR1 MNHEY, CDR2 SVGAGI.

This clone was seen ten or more times. J is TRBJ1-2 and V is TRBV18; 11 nucleotides agree with TRBD1. CDR1 is KGHSH and CDR2 is LQKENI in the germline V gene. V lost 2 bases to trimming and J lost 7 bases; unmatched junction nucleotides: 9. The CDR3 sequence is 16 residues long. CDR3 nucleotide sequence: TGTGCCAGCTCACCAGGAACCGGGACAGGGGGAATTGGCTACACCTTC. It specifies CASSPGTGTGGIGYTF.

The V call is TRBV19, the J call TRBJ2-3; D unclear. Trimming shortened V by 3 bases and J by 8 bases, and 9 bases separated the two germline ends. CDR1 and CDR2 from the germline V gene are LNHDA and SQIVND (reference sequence). CDR3 length equals 12 residues. CDR3 region: CASSMESGTQYF. CDR3 bases: TGTGCCAGTAGTATGGAGTCAGGTACGCAGTATTTT.

This chain connects TRBV6-1 to TRBJ2-7; 11 bases are shared with TRBD1. The germline CDR1 and CDR2 sequences are MNHNS and SASEGT. This CDR3 is 16 amino acids long. Trimming at V came to 0 bases and at J to 2 bases, leaving 3 bases not matched to a gene. The chain's CDR3 is CASSEAPGQGAYEQYF. The CDR3 nucleotides are TGTGCCAGCAGTGAAGCTCCGGGACAGGGGGCCTACGAGCAGTACTTC.

The J gene is TRBJ1-2, the V gene TRBV30; D is unresolved. The CDR3 sequence is 15 residues long. Germline V CDR1 and CDR2: GTSNPN, SVGIG (reference sequence). The V and J ends lost 0 bases and 6 bases respectively, with 17 bases between them. The CDR3 protein is CAWSVVGGSLHGYTF. CDR3 coding DNA: TGTGCCTGGAGTGTTGTGGGAGGCAGCTTACATGGCTACACCTTC.

V is TRBV25-1 and J is TRBJ2-3; D remains ambiguous. Germline assignment: CDR1 MGHDK and CDR2 SYGVNS. V lost 4 bases, J lost 2 bases, and 10 bases lay in between. CDR3 size: 14 residues. The CDR3, as DNA: TGTGCCAGCAGTGGCCTAGTACCCACAGATACGCAGTATTTT. This encodes CASSGLVPTDTQYF.

The chain recombines TRBV10-3 with TRBJ1-2; tentative D call: TRBD1 (5 bases). CDR1 is ENHRY and CDR2 is SYGVKD in the germline V gene. This CDR3 region has 16 residues. The V and J ends lost 0 bases and 7 bases respectively, with 18 bases between them. The CDR3 loop is CAISESDGILRGGYTF. As DNA, the CDR3 is TGTGCCATCAGTGAGTCGGACGGAATCCTAAGGGGTGGCTACACCTTC.

This chain connects TRBV9 to TRBJ1-4; D is possibly TRBD1 (5 bases). This CDR3 is 14 amino acids long. Germline values: CDR1 SGDLS, CDR2 YYNGEE. V lost 1 base and J lost 2, with 6 bases in between. In DNA, the CDR3 is TGTGCCAGCAGCGTACAGGGCACTAATGAAAAACTGTTTTTT. Translation gives CASSVQGTNEKLFF.

The J gene is TRBJ2-4, the V gene TRBV4-1; D is perhaps TRBD1 or TRBD2 (6 bases each). Germline CDR1 reads MGHRA; CDR2 reads YSYEKL. V lost 0 bases and J lost 6, with 12 bases in between. The CDR3 extends over 15 amino acids. The CDR3 nucleotides read TGCGCCAGCAGCCAAGAAAGGGGGGCGAGAAACATTCAGTACTTC. The encoded protein is CASSQERGARNIQYF.

The rearrangement joins TRBV5-6 to TRBJ1-6, with TRBD1 matching 7 bases. Germline V lookup: CDR1 SGHDT, CDR2 YYEEEE. The V and J ends lost 4 bases and 8 bases, in that order; junction bases with no gene match: 6. This CDR3 is built from 14 residues. The DNA of the CDR3 is TGTGCCAGCAGCCCAGGGGGGCCCGATTCACCCCTCCACTTT. Translating it yields CASSPGGPDSPLHF.

The chain employs TRBV5-6 and TRBJ2-5; weak D call: TRBD1 (6 bases). The CDR3 is made up of 13 amino acids. Germline CDR1 is SGHDT and CDR2 is YYEEEE. V dropped 2 bases and J dropped 7 bases, with 12 bases sitting between them. The CDR3, as DNA: TGTGCCAGCAGCTTCCAGGGGCCCGGGACCCAGTACTTC. It specifies CASSFQGPGTQYF. The complete variable domain, with remaining parts taken from reference TRBV5-6 and TRBJ2-5, reads DAGVTQSPTHLIKTRGQQVTLRCSPKSGHDTVSWYQQALGQGPQFIFQYYEEEERQRGNFPDRFSGHQFPNYSSELNVNALLLGDSALYLCASSFQGPGTQYFGPGTRLLVL.

The chain combines TRBV30 with TRBJ2-2; D possibly corresponds to TRBD1 (7 bases). The CDR3 extends over 13 amino acids. From germline, CDR1 is GTSNPN and CDR2 SVGIG (reference sequence). V lost 5 bases to trimming and J lost 7 bases, with 14 bases between them. As DNA, the CDR3 is TGTGCCTGGGAGGAGGGGGCTGGCGGGGAGCTGTTTTTT. Amino acid sequence: CAWEEGAGGELFF. Full variable domain (missing parts from reference TRBV30 and TRBJ2-2): SQTIHQWPATLVQPVGSPLSLECTVEGTSNPNLYWYRQAAGRGLQLLFYSVGIGQISSEVPQNLSASRPQDRQFILSSKKLLLSDSGFYLCAWEEGAGGELFFGEGSRLTVL.

The chain recombines TRBV6-6 with TRBJ2-1; D remains ambiguous. CDR1 and CDR2 (germline): MNHNY, SVGAGI (reference sequence). The germline V and J ends were trimmed by 7 bases and 2 bases, with 15 bases remaining between them. CDR3 size: 15 residues. The CDR3 DNA sequence: TGTGCCAGCACCTTCGATGGGCCAGCCTACAATGAGCAGTTCTTC. Its translation is CASTFDGPAYNEQFF.

The chain combines TRBV10-3 with TRBJ2-7; no clear D. Per the germline V gene, CDR1 is ENHRY and CDR2 is SYGVKD. This CDR3 region has 15 residues. The ends were cut back, 0 bases at V and 2 bases at J, with 11 bases in the middle. CDR3 nucleotides: TGTGCCATCAGTGAGTCACAGCGAAGACCCTACGAGCAGTACTTC. This translates into CAISESQRRPYEQYF.

Written as DNA, the CDR3 is TGCAGTGCTCATGGTTCGGATGAGCAGTTCTTC. Protein: CSAHGSDEQFF. The rearrangement uses TRBV20-1 and TRBJ2-1; D gene uncertain. The V gene lost 5 bases and the J gene lost 8 bases, with 10 bases spanning the gap. The CDR3 runs to 11 residues. From germline, CDR1 is DFQATT and CDR2 SNEGSKA (reference sequence).